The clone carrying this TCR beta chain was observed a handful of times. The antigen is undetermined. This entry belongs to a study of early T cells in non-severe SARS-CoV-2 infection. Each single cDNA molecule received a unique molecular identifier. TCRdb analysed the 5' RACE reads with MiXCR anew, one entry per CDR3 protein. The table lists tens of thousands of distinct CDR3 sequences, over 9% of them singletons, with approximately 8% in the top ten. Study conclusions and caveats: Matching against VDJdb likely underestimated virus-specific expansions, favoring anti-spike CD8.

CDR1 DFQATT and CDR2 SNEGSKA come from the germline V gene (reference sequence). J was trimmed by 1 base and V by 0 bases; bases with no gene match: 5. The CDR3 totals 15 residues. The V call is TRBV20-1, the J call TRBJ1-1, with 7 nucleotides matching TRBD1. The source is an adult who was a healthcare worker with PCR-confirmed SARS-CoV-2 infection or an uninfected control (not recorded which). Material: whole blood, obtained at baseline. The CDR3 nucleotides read TGCAGTGCTAGAGATCCGACAGGGCCGAACACTGAAGCTTTCTTT. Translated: CSARDPTGPNTEAFF.